This T cell receptor beta chain is from a study of CD8 T cells in Susac syndrome. After extraction with the RNeasy kit, roughly 0.5 to 1 ug of the RNA was reverse transcribed using random hexamers. Across 54 Vbeta and 13 Jbeta, TCR beta CDR3 was amplified with immunoSEQ multiplex PCR. From the immunoSEQ multiplex PCR reads, TCRdb called clonotypes with MiXCR, one entry per CDR3 protein. The sample includes about 300,000 distinct CDR3 sequences, approximately 90% of them seen just once. The CDR3 has 15 amino acids. CDR1 and CDR2 (germline): SGHTA, FQGTGA. V was pared by 6 bases and J by 8 bases, with 19 bases between.

The sample consisted of CD4+ T cells from PBMCs. The source of this sequence is a human donor with multiple sclerosis. This rearrangement joins TRBV7-3 to TRBJ2-2; D call uncertain. The CDR3 spells CASSPGPAMGGELFF. DNA of the CDR3: TGTGCCAGCAGTCCCGGGCCTGCTATGGGGGGGGAGCTGTTTTTT. Using reference TRBV7-3 and TRBJ2-2 for the parts outside the CDR3, the full variable domain is GAGVSQTPSNKVTEKGKYVELRCDPISGHTALYWYRQSLGQGPEFLIYFQGTGAADDSGLPNDRFFAVRPEGSVSTLKIQRTERGDSAVYLCASSPGPAMGGELFFGEGSRLTVL.